The 3 T cell receptor beta chains below come from one sample, sequenced in a study of T cells in Graves' hyperthyroidism and ophthalmopathy. TCR beta CDR3 regions were amplified from RNA transcripts. The TCR CDR3 first-round RT-PCR relied on the HTBI primer set. TCRdb recomputed calls from the multiplex PCR reads with MiXCR, one row per CDR3 protein. The sample holds fewer than 900,000 distinct CDR3 sequences, less than 20% seen once. Material: blood. All receptors come from a man aged 18 to 29 with Graves' hyperthyroidism.

This chain uses TRBV7-2 with TRBJ2-1; D perhaps matches TRBD1 (6 bases). Trimming pared 7 bases from V and 0 bases from J, leaving 13 bases between. Germline loops: CDR1 SGHTA, CDR2 FQGNSA. This CDR3 region has 15 residues. CDR3 coding DNA: TGTGCCAGCACCGGACAGTCCTTCTCCTACAATGAGCAGTTCTTC. This encodes CASTGQSFSYNEQFF.

In regard to this clonotype: One base away lies a much larger clone, so this may be a sequencing read error. J is TRBJ2-7 and V is TRBV7-2; 10 bases are a match to TRBD2. The V gene end was trimmed by 8 bases and the J gene end by 2 bases; junction bases not matched to a gene: 9. The germline CDR1 and CDR2 sequences are SGHTA and FQGNSA. CDR3 length: 15 residues. Here the CDR3 reads CASGPTSGITYEQYF. The CDR3 region has the DNA TGTGCCAGCGGCCCTACTAGCGGGATAACCTACGAGCAGTACTTC.

In this sample, this clonotype turned up a few times. The chain has TRBV20-1 and TRBJ2-1; 7 bases map to TRBD1. Looked up from germline, CDR1 is DFQATT and CDR2 is SNEGSKA (reference sequence). The CDR3 extends over 15 amino acids. V was clipped by 3 bases and J by 0 bases; unmatched bases: 5. The CDR3 loop reads CSARLTGRSYNEQFF. The DNA of the CDR3 is TGCAGTGCTAGGCTGACAGGGCGCTCCTACAATGAGCAGTTCTTC.